These 13 T cell receptor beta chains came from one sample sequenced in a study of blood T cell repertoires in COVID-19. Libraries were prepared by immunoSEQ multiplex PCR; TCRdb keeps only in-frame clonotypes and omits some of them. The sample yields around 210,000 clones, less than 90% seen once. The sequenced sample was peripheral blood. Every receptor here comes from a woman between 65 and 79 years old with acute or convalescent COVID-19.

The chain is built from TRBV7-9 and TRBJ2-1; D is possibly TRBD2 (5 bases). Germline V CDR1 and CDR2: SEHNR, FQNEAQ (reference sequence). The length of the CDR3 is 12 residues. Trimming took off 6 bases at V and 8 bases at J, with 11 bases between the two ends. CDR3 region: CASREEGDEQFF. The CDR3, as DNA: TGTGCCAGCAGGGAAGAGGGAGATGAGCAGTTCTTC.

V usage is TRBV18 and J usage is TRBJ2-4; D gene uncertain. The CDR3 runs to 13 residues. V lost 4 bases, J lost 0 bases, and 4 bases lay in between. Germline V gene sequence: CDR1 KGHSH, CDR2 LQKENI. The CDR3 is CASSRLAKNIQYF. For the CDR3, the DNA is TGTGCCAGCTCACGGCTAGCCAAAAACATTCAGTACTTC. The whole variable domain, remainder taken from reference TRBV18 and TRBJ2-4, is NAGVMQNPRHLVRRRGQEARLRCSPMKGHSHVYWYRQLPEEGLKFMVYLQKENIIDESGMPKERFSAEFPKEGPSILRIQQVVRGDSAAYFCASSRLAKNIQYFGAGTRLSVL.

The chain uses TRBV18 and TRBJ1-1; possibly TRBD1 for D (5 bases). This CDR3 contains 15 residues. Trimming left V 4 bases short and J 4 bases short, with 16 bases between. Germline V gene data show CDR1 as KGHSH and CDR2 as LQKENI. Here the CDR3 reads CASSLQGPGGTEAFF. The CDR3 nucleotides read TGTGCCAGCTCACTGCAGGGACCGGGGGGCACTGAAGCTTTCTTT.

Details on this clone: The sample holds other DNA sequences that translate to the same CDR3. The rearrangement links TRBV29-1 to TRBJ1-1; no clear D gene. V shed 6 bases and J shed 1 base, with 15 bases lying between them. The germline CDR1 and CDR2 sequences are SQVTM and ANQGSEA. The CDR3 runs to 14 residues. CDR3 amino acids: CSVVEGSGNTEAFF. CDR3 DNA sequence: TGCAGCGTCGTAGAGGGATCGGGGAACACTGAAGCTTTCTTT.

V gene TRBV11-2 combines with J gene TRBJ2-1; 7 bases map to TRBD2. Per germline, CDR1 SGHAT and CDR2 FQNNGV. The CDR3 is 15 amino acids. Trimming removed 6 bases from V and 4 bases from J; junction bases left unmatched: 9. This CDR3 is CASRSWGGAYNEQFF. Written as DNA, the CDR3 is TGTGCCAGCAGGTCCTGGGGGGGTGCTTACAATGAGCAGTTCTTC.

The V call is TRBV6-5, the J call TRBJ1-2; a weak D match, TRBD1 (5 bases). CDR1 and CDR2 (germline): MNHEY, SVGAGI. V was pared by 6 bases and J by 3 bases, with 17 bases between. There are 15 residues in the CDR3. The CDR3 DNA reads as TGTGCCAGCAGGCGGGAGAGGGACGGGGACTATGGCTACACCTTC. Its translation is CASRRERDGDYGYTF.

This chain joins TRBV5-4 and TRBJ1-3; TRBD1 might be the D (5 bases). This CDR3 spans 17 amino acids. Germline lookup yields CDR1 SGHNT and CDR2 YYREEE (reference sequence). The germline V and J ends were trimmed by 2 bases and 1 base, with 16 bases remaining between them. CDR3 loop: CASSLQGRTPSGNTIYF. CDR3 bases: TGTGCCAGCAGCTTACAAGGACGGACACCTTCTGGAAACACCATATATTTT.

The genes are TRBV10-3 and TRBJ2-3, with 14 bases matching TRBD2. CDR1 and CDR2 (germline): ENHRY, SYGVKD. The CDR3 consists of 20 residues. The V segment lost 7 bases and the J segment 4 bases; nucleotides outside the gene matches: 19. The CDR3: CAIIVRAGGTSGSPPDTQYF. CDR3 in DNA: TGTGCCATCATAGTTAGGGCAGGGGGGACTAGCGGGAGTCCACCAGATACGCAGTATTTT.

This clone has just one count. The chain is built from TRBV7-2 and TRBJ2-4; tentative D call: TRBD2 (5 bases). Looked up from germline, CDR1 is SGHTA and CDR2 is FQGNSA. The V end lost 5 bases, the J end lost 0 bases, and 14 bases lay between the germline ends. The CDR3 covers 16 residues. CDR3 region: CASSPMSAGAKNIQYF. The CDR3 coding sequence is TGTGCCAGCAGCCCCATGTCCGCGGGAGCCAAAAACATTCAGTACTTC.

The chain combines TRBV7-2 with TRBJ2-4; 8 bases are a match to TRBD1. CDR1 and CDR2 (germline): SGHTA, FQGNSA. V lost 4 bases and J lost 7; bases outside the gene matches: 6. The CDR3 is 14 amino acids. CDR3 loop: CASSSLPGGNIQYF. CDR3 bases: TGTGCCAGCAGCTCACTACCAGGGGGCAACATTCAGTACTTC.

This chain uses TRBV10-1 with TRBJ1-1; D remains ambiguous. The CDR3 spans 15 residues. Trimming pared 0 bases from V and 1 base from J, leaving 9 bases between. Germline V gene data show CDR1 as WNHNN and CDR2 as SYGVQD (reference sequence). CDR3 region: CASSESNTANTEAFF. The CDR3 DNA reads as TGCGCCAGCAGTGAGTCGAACACCGCGAACACTGAAGCTTTCTTT.

The gene calls are TRBV5-6 and TRBJ2-3; D is undetermined. This CDR3 is built from 12 residues. Germline V gene sequence: CDR1 SGHDT, CDR2 YYEEEE. V lost 4 bases to trimming and J lost 6 bases, with 9 bases between them. CDR3 loop: CASSPYSDTQYF. The CDR3 DNA sequence: TGTGCCAGCAGCCCCTATTCGGATACGCAGTATTTT.

The V call is TRBV5-1, the J call TRBJ1-1; D is ambiguous. Germline V gene data show CDR1 as SGHRS and CDR2 as YFSETQ. Trimming removed 3 bases from V and 0 bases from J, with 9 bases in between. The CDR3 runs 14 residues. The CDR3 loop is CASSSTILNTEAFF. The CDR3 region has the DNA TGCGCCAGCAGCTCGACAATTTTGAACACTGAAGCTTTCTTT.